These 24 T cell receptor beta chains originate from one sample sequenced in a study of T cells in Graves' hyperthyroidism and ophthalmopathy. The TCR beta CDR3 regions underwent amplification using RNA transcripts as the source. First-round RT-PCR targeting the TCR CDR3 was performed with the HTBI primer set. TCRdb called the multiplex PCR reads again in MiXCR, with one record for every CDR3 protein. There are more than 500,000 distinct CDR3 sequences in the sample; around 15% occur only once, and 3.8% lies in the top ten. Material: blood. The receptors were gathered from a woman aged 25 to 39 with Graves' hyperthyroidism.

The table lists this clonotype with a few counts. The gene calls are TRBV4-1 and TRBJ2-1, with 11 bases identical to TRBD2. The CDR3 spans 17 residues. V was clipped by 4 bases and J by 0 bases; unmatched bases: 5. Germline V CDR1 and CDR2: MGHRA, YSYEKL. This CDR3 is CASSPGLAVYSYNEQFF. The DNA for the CDR3 is TGCGCCAGCAGCCCGGGACTAGCGGTCTACTCCTACAATGAGCAGTTCTTC.

There are many counts of this clonotype. V is TRBV7-2 and J is TRBJ2-3, with unresolved D. The CDR3 is made up of 14 amino acids. The ends were cut back, 4 bases at V and 0 bases at J, with 8 bases in the middle. Germline CDR1 SGHTA, CDR2 FQGNSA. CDR3 sequence: CASSSQSSTDTQYF. The CDR3 region has the DNA TGTGCCAGCAGCTCACAATCAAGCACAGATACGCAGTATTTT.

This clonotype was seen at least ten times. A clone one base away is much larger, so this may be a read error. The chain uses TRBV20-1 and TRBJ2-7, with D possibly called TRBD1 or TRBD2 (5 bases each). Germline values: CDR1 DFQATT, CDR2 SNEGSKA (reference sequence). CDR3 size: 14 residues. DNA of the CDR3: TGCAGTACTAGTGGGGGAACGCGTCCCAACGAGCAGTACTTC. Translated, it gives CSTSGGTRPNEQYF.

There are many counts of this clonotype. V usage is TRBV20-1 and J usage is TRBJ1-1; the D gene is possibly TRBD1 (6 bases). This CDR3 has 13 residues. In germline, CDR1 is DFQATT, CDR2 SNEGSKA (reference sequence). Trimming cost V 0 bases and J 8 bases, with 13 bases left between them. The CDR3 sequence: CSAREGGALEAFF. For the CDR3, the DNA is TGCAGTGCTAGAGAAGGGGGGGCCCTCGAAGCTTTCTTT.

Written as DNA, the CDR3 is TGTGCCAGCAGCCAAGATCGGGATTACTATGGCTACACCTTC. This codes for CASSQDRDYYGYTF. V and J are TRBV4-2 and TRBJ1-2; D is uncertain. There are 14 residues in the CDR3. V was pared by 0 bases and J by 3 bases, with 8 bases between. CDR1 is LGHNA, CDR2 YNFKEQ, per germline.

The chain links TRBV29-1 to TRBJ2-7; 8 bases match TRBD2. Germline CDR1 reads SQVTM; CDR2 reads ANQGSEA. The V and J ends lost 2 bases and 6 bases, in that order; junction bases with no gene match: 6. The CDR3 is 13 amino acids. CDR3 DNA: TGCAGCGTTGAATCGACTAGCGCCACCGAGCAGTACTTC. Translated: CSVESTSATEQYF.

This clonotype was detected ten times or more. The chain is built from TRBV19 and TRBJ2-5, with TRBD2 identical over 8 bases. The CDR3 consists of 16 residues. The V gene's germline CDR1 is LNHDA and CDR2 SQIVND (reference sequence). With V trimmed by 3 bases and J by 4 bases, 10 bases remained unmatched. The chain's CDR3 is CASSISKAGDGETQYF. CDR3 nucleotides: TGTGCCAGTAGTATCTCCAAAGCGGGAGACGGAGAGACCCAGTACTTC.

V usage is TRBV6-2 or TRBV6-3 and J usage is TRBJ2-3, with TRBD2 as a possible D gene (5 bases). Trimming left V 7 bases short and J 2 bases short, with 22 bases between. The CDR3 spans 17 residues. Germline V gene sequence: CDR1 MNHEY, CDR2 SVGEGT. CDR3 DNA: TGTGCCAGCACCGACCGGACTGGTATGGGGTTCACAGATACGCAGTATTTT. It is translated as CASTDRTGMGFTDTQYF.

Details on this clonotype: This may be a read error: a much more frequent sequence differs by one nucleotide. The DNA for the CDR3 is TGTGCCAGCAGTTTACCGGGGAGTGAGCAGTACTTC. It encodes CASSLPGSEQYF. The chain combines TRBV27 with TRBJ2-7, with D tentatively TRBD2 (5 bases). Trimming cost V 2 bases and J 7 bases, with 9 bases left between them. The CDR3 sequence is 12 residues long. Germline V gene data show CDR1 as MNHEY and CDR2 as SMNVEV (reference sequence).

In its sample, this clonotype was seen many times. This chain links TRBV6-1 with TRBJ2-7; 12 bases line up with TRBD2. V was clipped by 8 bases and J by 4 bases; unmatched bases: 12. Germline V gene sequence: CDR1 MNHNS, CDR2 SASEGT. This CDR3 is 16 amino acids long. The CDR3: CASQKELAGGRYEQYF. The DNA of the CDR3 is TGTGCCAGCCAGAAGGAACTAGCGGGAGGAAGGTACGAGCAGTACTTC.

This clonotype was detected only a few times. The chain carries TRBV18 and TRBJ1-1, with unresolved D. CDR1 is KGHSH, CDR2 LQKENI, per germline. The CDR3 spans 16 residues. Deletions cut 5 bases from V and 5 bases from J, with 21 bases between. The CDR3, as DNA: TGTGCCAGCTCAAAAACAGTCAGGAAAACACTTACTGAAGCTTTCTTT. This codes for CASSKTVRKTLTEAFF.

This clonotype was detected many times. The chain has TRBV7-8 and TRBJ1-5; maybe TRBD1 (5 bases). The CDR3 sequence is 14 residues long. V was trimmed by 5 bases and J by 8 bases, leaving 16 bases between them. Germline CDR1 reads SGHVS; CDR2 reads FQNEAQ. For the CDR3, the DNA is TGTGCCAGCAGCCCCGGGACGACGGCGGAGCCCCAGCATTTT. Its protein product is CASSPGTTAEPQHF.

The sample holds a few counts of this clonotype. The V call is TRBV28, the J call TRBJ2-6, with 7 bases lining up with TRBD1. CDR3 size: 19 residues. With 1 base clipped from V and 1 base from J, the junction kept 10 bases outside the gene matches. Germline CDR1 and CDR2: MDHEN and SYDVKM. CDR3 protein: CASSLYLQPRGSGANVLTF. CDR3 bases: TGTGCCAGCAGTTTATACCTTCAGCCCAGGGGGTCTGGGGCCAACGTCCTGACTTTC. The whole variable domain, filled in from reference TRBV28 and TRBJ2-6, reads DVKVTQSSRYLVKRTGEKVFLECVQDMDHENMFWYRQDPGLGLRLIYFSYDVKMKEKGDIPEGYSVSREKKERFSLILESASTNQTSMYLCASSLYLQPRGSGANVLTFGAGSRLTVL.

In its sample, this clonotype was seen many times. The junction does not match germline at one end; this may be a read error. The rearrangement joins TRBV7-7 to TRBJ2-5; TRBD2 is a possible D gene (5 bases). CDR1 and CDR2 (germline): SSHAT, FNYEAQ (reference sequence). The CDR3 has 15 residues. CDR3 in DNA: TGTGCTAGCAGCGCGGGCCGGGTGACTCAAGAGACCCAGTACTTC. Its translation is CASSAGRVTQETQYF.

This clonotype has a count of ten or more. This rearrangement joins TRBV20-1 to TRBJ2-1, with a tentative D call TRBD2 (5 bases). CDR1 is DFQATT, CDR2 SNEGSKA, per germline (reference sequence). V shed 3 bases and J shed 10 bases, with 13 bases lying between them. The CDR3 spans 12 residues. CDR3 residues: CSASGELGEQFF. The CDR3 DNA is TGCAGTGCTAGCGGGGAGTTAGGGGAGCAGTTCTTC.

This clonotype has more than one count but fewer than ten. The chain combines TRBV7-8 with TRBJ1-1, with D possibly being TRBD1 (5 bases). This CDR3 region has 15 residues. Trimming removed 2 bases at V and 0 bases at J, with 10 bases between. The germline gives CDR1 SGHVS, CDR2 FQNEAQ. The CDR3 DNA reads TGTGCCAGCAGCTTATTTGGGACCCTGAACACTGAAGCTTTCTTT. Translated: CASSLFGTLNTEAFF.

This clonotype was detected only a few times. The rearrangement uses TRBV9 and TRBJ2-7; 8 nucleotides line up with TRBD1. Germline V gene sequence: CDR1 SGDLS, CDR2 YYNGEE. V dropped 4 bases and J dropped 7; count of bases not matched to a gene: 10. The CDR3 loop spans 14 amino acids. CDR3 sequence reads: CASSRGTGGREQYF. CDR3 bases: TGTGCCAGCAGCCGCGGCACAGGGGGGAGGGAGCAGTACTTC.

The rearrangement uses TRBV9 and TRBJ1-2, with D possibly matching TRBD1 (5 bases). The germline V and J ends were trimmed by 0 bases and 6 bases, with 18 bases remaining between them. The CDR3 has 16 amino acids. Germline V gene data show CDR1 as SGDLS and CDR2 as YYNGEE. The CDR3 DNA follows: TGTGCCAGCAGCGTAGCTGACAGCGCCAGAGGTGATGGCTACACCTTC. Its translation is CASSVADSARGDGYTF.

This clonotype came up a few times. The chain employs TRBV27 and TRBJ1-4, with D possibly matching TRBD1 (5 bases). Germline V gives CDR1 MNHEY, CDR2 SMNVEV (reference sequence). The CDR3 runs to 14 residues. The V end lost 4 bases, the J end lost 8 bases, and 14 bases lay between the germline ends. CDR3 in DNA: TGTGCCAGCAGTTCCCTCGCCGGGGACGAAAAACTGTTTTTT. Protein product: CASSSLAGDEKLFF.

This chain joins TRBV6-5 and TRBJ2-7; 8 bases match TRBD2. CDR1 and CDR2 (germline): MNHEY, SVGAGI. CDR3 length: 18 residues. V lost 0 bases and J lost 2; bases outside the gene matches: 12. The CDR3 DNA reads as TGTGCCAGCAGTTACTCTCGGCGGGAGGCCCTCGGGACCTACGAGCAGTACTTC. It translates to CASSYSRREALGTYEQYF.

This clonotype turned up a few times. A much larger clone lies one base from this, so it may be a read error. V gene TRBV2 combines with J gene TRBJ2-3; D perhaps matches TRBD1 (5 bases). Per the germline V gene, CDR1 is SNHLY and CDR2 is FYNNEI. The CDR3 extends over 15 amino acids. The CDR3 reads CASGERQGLLDTQYF. In DNA form, the CDR3 reads TGTGCCAGCGGTGAAAGGCAGGGTTTATTGGATACGCAGTATTTT.

Turning to this clonotype: The CDR3 end shows no conserved phenylalanine or tryptophan, and so a read error is likely. The chain is built from TRBV28 and TRBJ1-2; 10 bases match TRBD1. With V trimmed by 7 bases and J by 4 bases, 9 bases remained unmatched. The V gene's germline CDR1 is MDHEN and CDR2 SYDVKM. The CDR3 extends over 15 amino acids. The CDR3 DNA follows: TGTGCCAGCACCGACCCCGGGACAGGGGTCTATGGCTACACCCTC. Amino acids: CASTDPGTGVYGYTL.

The V and J genes are TRBV20-1 and TRBJ2-3, with D tentatively TRBD2 (5 bases). Germline V gene sequence: CDR1 DFQATT, CDR2 SNEGSKA (reference sequence). The CDR3 loop spans 13 amino acids. Between the trimmed V and J ends, which lost 3 bases and 4 bases, there was a span of 11 bases. This CDR3 reads CSASGGNPDTQYF. CDR3 coding DNA: TGCAGTGCTAGTGGAGGTAACCCAGATACGCAGTATTTT.

This chain links TRBV7-3 with TRBJ2-2, with TRBD2 identical over 14 bases. The V gene end was trimmed by 5 bases and the J gene end by 4 bases; junction bases not matched to a gene: 6. This CDR3 is built from 17 residues. The germline V gene encodes CDR1 SGHTA and CDR2 FQGTGA. The CDR3 nucleotides are TGTGCCAGCAGCCCGGGACTAGCGGGAGTGATCACCGGGGAGCTGTTTTTT. Amino acid sequence: CASSPGLAGVITGELFF.